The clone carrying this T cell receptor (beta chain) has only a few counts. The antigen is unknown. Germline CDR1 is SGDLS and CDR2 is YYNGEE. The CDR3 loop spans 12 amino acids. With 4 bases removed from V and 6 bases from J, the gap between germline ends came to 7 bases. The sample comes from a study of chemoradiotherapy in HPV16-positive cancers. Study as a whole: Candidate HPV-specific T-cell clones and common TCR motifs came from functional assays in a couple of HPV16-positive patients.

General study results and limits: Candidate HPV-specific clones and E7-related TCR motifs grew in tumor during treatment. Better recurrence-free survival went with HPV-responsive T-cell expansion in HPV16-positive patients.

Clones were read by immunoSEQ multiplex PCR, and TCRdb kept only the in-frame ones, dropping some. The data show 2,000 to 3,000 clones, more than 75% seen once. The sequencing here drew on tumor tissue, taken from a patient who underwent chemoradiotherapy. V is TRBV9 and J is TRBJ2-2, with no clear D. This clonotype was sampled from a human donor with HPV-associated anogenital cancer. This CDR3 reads CASSTPSGELFF. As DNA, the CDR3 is TGTGCCAGCAGCACCCCATCCGGGGAGCTGTTTTTT. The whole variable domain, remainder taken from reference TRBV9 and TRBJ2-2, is DSGVTQTPKHLITATGQRVTLRCSPRSGDLSVYWYQQSLDQGLQFLIQYYNGEERAKGNILERFSAQQFPDLHSELNLSSLELGDSALYFCASSTPSGELFFGEGSRLTVL.